The T cell receptor (beta chain) under discussion was sequenced for a study of blood T cell repertoires in COVID-19. As for the study in general: The United States, Italy and Spain provided the acute and convalescent COVID-19 samples. The analysed material was cDNA or gDNA that came from T cells, B-cell-depleted T cells, or PBMCs.

The V segment lost 3 bases and the J segment 7 bases; nucleotides outside the gene matches: 11. The CDR3 loop spans 15 amino acids. Germline V gene data show CDR1 as SEHNR and CDR2 as FQNEAQ (reference sequence). All enrollees were about 18 to 95 years old and from about 25 US areas. Sequencing was performed with immunoSEQ multiplex PCR; in TCRdb, only in-frame clones are kept and a portion is missing. The sample records about 230,000 clones, roughly 89% being singletons. This chain joins TRBV7-9 and TRBJ1-1, with TRBD1 matching over 7 bases. The sequence derives from a woman aged 25 to 39 with acute COVID-19. Sequencing was done on a sample of PBMCs or T cells enriched from blood (not recorded which). This chain's CDR3 is CASSLLGTVSGEAFF. The CDR3, as DNA: TGTGCCAGCAGCTTGCTGGGGACAGTAAGTGGTGAAGCTTTCTTT.